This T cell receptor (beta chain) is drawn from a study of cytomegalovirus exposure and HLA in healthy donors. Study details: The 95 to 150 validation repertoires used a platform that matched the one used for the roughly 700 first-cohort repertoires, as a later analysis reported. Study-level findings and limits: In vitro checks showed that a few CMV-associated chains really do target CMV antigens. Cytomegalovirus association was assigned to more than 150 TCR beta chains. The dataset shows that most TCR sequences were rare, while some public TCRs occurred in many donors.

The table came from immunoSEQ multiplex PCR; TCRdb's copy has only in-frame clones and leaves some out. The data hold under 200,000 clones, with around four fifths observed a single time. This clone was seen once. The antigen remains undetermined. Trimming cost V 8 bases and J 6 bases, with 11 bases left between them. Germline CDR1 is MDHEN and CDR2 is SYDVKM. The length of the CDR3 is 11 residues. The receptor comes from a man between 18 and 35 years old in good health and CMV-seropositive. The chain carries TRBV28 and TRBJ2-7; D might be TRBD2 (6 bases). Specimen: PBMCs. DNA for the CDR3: TGTGCCAGCGGGGGGAGAGGCGAGCAGTACTTC. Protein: CASGGRGEQYF.